This entry describes one TCR beta chain. The antigen is not known. Following extraction, RNA underwent reverse transcription to cDNA, which served as the sequencing template. Some clones are missing from TCRdb's copy, which holds only in-frame ones; the method was immunoSEQ multiplex PCR. The sample yields roughly 200,000 clones, approximately 38% seen once. The sample comes from a study of CD8+ T cells in alopecia areata. CDR1 and CDR2 from the germline V gene are KGHSH and LQKENI. V was shortened by 4 bases and J by 8 bases, with 11 bases between the two germline ends. This CDR3 is 12 amino acids long. Regarding the study as a whole: Persistence during tofacitinib was seen for many expanded lesional clones in scalp and blood. Sharing of TCR sequences between patients (possibly for HLA-related reasons) was less clear than in mice. Normal scalp showed lower clonality than lesional scalp, especially alopecia totalis/universalis.

Noted treatment: oral pan-JAK inhibitor, 5-10 mg twice daily. This chain uses TRBV18 with TRBJ1-2, with unresolved D. The specimen comprised CD4+ T cells sorted from blood, sampled between weeks 30 and 35, from a patient treated with tofacitinib. The TCR was taken from a human donor with alopecia areata. The CDR3 nucleotides are TGTGCCAGCTCACAACTCGGAGGGGGCTACACCTTC. As protein: CASSQLGGGYTF.